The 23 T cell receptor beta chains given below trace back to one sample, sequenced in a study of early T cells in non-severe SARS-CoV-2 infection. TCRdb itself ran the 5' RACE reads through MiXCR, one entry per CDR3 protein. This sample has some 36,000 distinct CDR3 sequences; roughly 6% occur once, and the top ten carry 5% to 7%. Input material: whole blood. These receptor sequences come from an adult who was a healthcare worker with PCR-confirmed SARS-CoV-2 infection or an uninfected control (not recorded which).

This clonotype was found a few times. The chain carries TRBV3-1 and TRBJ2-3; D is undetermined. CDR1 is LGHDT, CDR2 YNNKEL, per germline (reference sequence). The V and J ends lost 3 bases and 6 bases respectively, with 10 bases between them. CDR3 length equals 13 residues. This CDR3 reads CASSQNPLDTQYF. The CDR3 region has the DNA TGTGCCAGCAGCCAGAATCCTCTGGATACGCAGTATTTT.

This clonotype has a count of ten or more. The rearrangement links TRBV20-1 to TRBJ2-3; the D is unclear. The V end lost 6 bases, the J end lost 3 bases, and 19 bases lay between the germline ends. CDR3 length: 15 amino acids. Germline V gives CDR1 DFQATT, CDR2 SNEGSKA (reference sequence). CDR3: CSAPKAAGTTDTQYF. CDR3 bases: TGCAGTGCCCCCAAGGCGGCAGGCACTACAGATACGCAGTATTTT.

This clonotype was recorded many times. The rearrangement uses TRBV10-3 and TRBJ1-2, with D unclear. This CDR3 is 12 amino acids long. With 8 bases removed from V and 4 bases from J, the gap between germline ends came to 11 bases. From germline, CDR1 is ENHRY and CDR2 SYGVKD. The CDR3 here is CAIGLPRYGYTF. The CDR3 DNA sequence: TGTGCCATCGGGCTGCCCCGCTATGGCTACACCTTC.

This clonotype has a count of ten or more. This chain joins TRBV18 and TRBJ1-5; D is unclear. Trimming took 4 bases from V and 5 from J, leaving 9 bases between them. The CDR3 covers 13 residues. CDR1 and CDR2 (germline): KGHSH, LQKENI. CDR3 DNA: TGTGCCAGCTCACAAGGTTGGGATCAGCCCCAGCATTTT. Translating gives CASSQGWDQPQHF.

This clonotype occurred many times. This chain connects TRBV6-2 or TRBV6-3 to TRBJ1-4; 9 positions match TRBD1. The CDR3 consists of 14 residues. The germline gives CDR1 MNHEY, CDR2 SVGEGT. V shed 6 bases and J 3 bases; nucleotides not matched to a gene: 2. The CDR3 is CASSRTGANEKLFF. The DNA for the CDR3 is TGTGCCAGCAGCCGGACAGGGGCTAATGAAAAACTGTTTTTT.

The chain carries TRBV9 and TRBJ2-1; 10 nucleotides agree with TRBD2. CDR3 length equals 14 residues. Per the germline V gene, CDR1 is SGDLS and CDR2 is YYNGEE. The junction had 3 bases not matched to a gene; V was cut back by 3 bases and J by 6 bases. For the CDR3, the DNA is TGTGCCAGCAGCGAACTAGCGGGAATCAATGAGCAGTTCTTC. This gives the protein CASSELAGINEQFF.

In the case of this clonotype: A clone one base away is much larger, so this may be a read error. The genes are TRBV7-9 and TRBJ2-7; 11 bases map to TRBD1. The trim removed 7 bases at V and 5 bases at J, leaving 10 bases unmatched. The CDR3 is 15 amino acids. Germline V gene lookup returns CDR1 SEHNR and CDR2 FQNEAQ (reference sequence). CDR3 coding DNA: TGTGCCAGCACCCAAACCCGGGACAGGGGGAACGAGCAGTACTTC. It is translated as CASTQTRDRGNEQYF.

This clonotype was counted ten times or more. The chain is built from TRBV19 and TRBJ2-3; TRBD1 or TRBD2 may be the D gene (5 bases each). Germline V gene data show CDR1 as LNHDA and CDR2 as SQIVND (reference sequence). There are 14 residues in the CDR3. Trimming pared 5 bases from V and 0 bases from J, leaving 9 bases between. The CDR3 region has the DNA TGTGCCAGTAGTGCCCGGGACAGCACAGATACGCAGTATTTT. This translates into CASSARDSTDTQYF.

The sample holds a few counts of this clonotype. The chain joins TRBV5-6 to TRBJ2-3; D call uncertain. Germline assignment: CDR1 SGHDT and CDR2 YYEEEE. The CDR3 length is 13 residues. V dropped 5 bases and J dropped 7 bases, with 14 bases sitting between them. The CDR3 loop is CASRDHSEYTQYF. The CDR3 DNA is TGTGCCAGCAGGGACCATTCGGAGTATACGCAGTATTTT.

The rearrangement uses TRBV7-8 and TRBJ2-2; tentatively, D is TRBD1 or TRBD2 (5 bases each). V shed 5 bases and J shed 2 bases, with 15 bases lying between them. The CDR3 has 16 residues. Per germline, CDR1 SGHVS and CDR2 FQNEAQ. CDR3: CASSLGFGANTGELFF. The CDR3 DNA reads TGTGCCAGCAGCCTCGGTTTCGGGGCTAACACCGGGGAGCTGTTTTTT.

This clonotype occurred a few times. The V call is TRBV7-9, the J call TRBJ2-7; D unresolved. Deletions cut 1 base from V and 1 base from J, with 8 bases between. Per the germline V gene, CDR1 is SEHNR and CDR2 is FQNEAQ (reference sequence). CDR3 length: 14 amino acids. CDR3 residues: CASSLEGFSYEQYF. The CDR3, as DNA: TGTGCCAGCAGCTTAGAAGGCTTTTCCTACGAGCAGTACTTC.

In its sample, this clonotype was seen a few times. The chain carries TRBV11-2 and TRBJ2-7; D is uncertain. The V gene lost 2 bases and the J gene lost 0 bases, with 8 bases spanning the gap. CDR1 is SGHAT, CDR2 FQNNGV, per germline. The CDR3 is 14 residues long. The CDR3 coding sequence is TGTGCCAGCAGCTTAAGTAGGGACTCCTACGAGCAGTACTTC. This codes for CASSLSRDSYEQYF.

The CDR3 is CASGYLEQYF. CDR3 coding DNA: TGTGCCAGCGGATACCTCGAGCAGTACTTC. This chain joins TRBV28 and TRBJ2-7; D is uncertain. The CDR3 length is 10 residues. The ends were cut back, 8 bases at V and 6 bases at J, with 8 bases in the middle. Looked up from germline, CDR1 is MDHEN and CDR2 is SYDVKM.

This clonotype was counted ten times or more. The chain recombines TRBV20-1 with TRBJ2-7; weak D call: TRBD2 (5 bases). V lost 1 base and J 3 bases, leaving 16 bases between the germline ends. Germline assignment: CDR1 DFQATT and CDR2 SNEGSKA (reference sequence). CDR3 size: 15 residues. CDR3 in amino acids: CSARVLGRRDYEQYF. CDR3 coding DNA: TGCAGTGCTAGAGTATTGGGCCGCCGGGACTACGAGCAGTACTTC.

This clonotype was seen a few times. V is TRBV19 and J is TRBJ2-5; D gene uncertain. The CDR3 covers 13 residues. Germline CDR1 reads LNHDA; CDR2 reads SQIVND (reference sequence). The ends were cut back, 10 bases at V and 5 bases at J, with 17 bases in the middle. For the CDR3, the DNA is TGTGCCACTACGGACCCCGGTGGGGAGACCCAGTACTTC. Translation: CATTDPGGETQYF.

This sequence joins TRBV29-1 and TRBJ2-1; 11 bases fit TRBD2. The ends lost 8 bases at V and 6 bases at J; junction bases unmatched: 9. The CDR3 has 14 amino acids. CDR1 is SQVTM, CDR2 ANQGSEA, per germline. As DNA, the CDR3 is TGCAGCCCCCCGGGACTAGCGGAGATCAATGAGCAGTTCTTC. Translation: CSPPGLAEINEQFF.

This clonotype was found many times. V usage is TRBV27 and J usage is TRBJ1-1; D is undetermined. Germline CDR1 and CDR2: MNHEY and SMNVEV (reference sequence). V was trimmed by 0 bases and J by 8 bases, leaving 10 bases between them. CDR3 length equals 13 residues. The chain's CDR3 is CASSLSTATEAFF. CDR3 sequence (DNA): TGTGCCAGCAGTTTATCGACGGCTACAGAAGCTTTCTTT.

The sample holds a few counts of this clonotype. The CDR3 sequence is CASSEDREWGYGYTF. In DNA form, the CDR3 reads TGTGCCAGCAGTGAAGATCGGGAATGGGGCTATGGCTACACCTTC. The chain links TRBV2 to TRBJ1-2; no clear D. Germline assignment: CDR1 SNHLY and CDR2 FYNNEI. Trimming removed 1 base from V and 4 bases from J, with 13 bases in between. There are 15 residues in the CDR3.

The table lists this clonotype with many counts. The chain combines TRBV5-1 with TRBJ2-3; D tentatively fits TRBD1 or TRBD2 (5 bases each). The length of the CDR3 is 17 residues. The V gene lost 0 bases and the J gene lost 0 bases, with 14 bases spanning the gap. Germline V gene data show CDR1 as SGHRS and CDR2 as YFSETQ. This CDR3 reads CASSLAWGGSSTDTQYF. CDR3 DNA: TGCGCCAGCAGCTTGGCCTGGGGCGGGTCTAGCACAGATACGCAGTATTTT.

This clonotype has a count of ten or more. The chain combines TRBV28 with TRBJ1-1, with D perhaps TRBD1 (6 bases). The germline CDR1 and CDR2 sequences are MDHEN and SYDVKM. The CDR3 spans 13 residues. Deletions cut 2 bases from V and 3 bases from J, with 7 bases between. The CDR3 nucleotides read TGTGCCAGCAGTTTACGGGGGCACACTGAAGCTTTCTTT. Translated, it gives CASSLRGHTEAFF.

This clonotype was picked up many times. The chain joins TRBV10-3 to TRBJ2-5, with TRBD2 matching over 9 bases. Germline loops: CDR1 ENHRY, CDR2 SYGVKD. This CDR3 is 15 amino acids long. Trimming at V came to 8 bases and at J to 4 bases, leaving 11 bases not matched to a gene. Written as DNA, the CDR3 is TGTGCCATCGGTGGAAGCGGGAGGTGGTTAGAGACCCAGTACTTC. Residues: CAIGGSGRWLETQYF.

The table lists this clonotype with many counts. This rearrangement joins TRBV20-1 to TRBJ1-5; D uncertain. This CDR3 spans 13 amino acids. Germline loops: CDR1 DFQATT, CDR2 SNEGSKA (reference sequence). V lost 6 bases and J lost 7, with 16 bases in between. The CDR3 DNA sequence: TGCAGTGCGCAACGGCAGATGGGACAGCCCCAGCATTTT. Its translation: CSAQRQMGQPQHF.

The CDR3 bases are TGTGCCAGTAGTTGGCGGGAGGGCGGGGAGCTGTTTTTT. Translation: CASSWREGGELFF. This rearrangement joins TRBV19 to TRBJ2-2; 9 nucleotides agree with TRBD2. CDR1 is LNHDA, CDR2 SQIVND, per germline (reference sequence). The CDR3 totals 13 residues. V shed 5 bases and J 7 bases; nucleotides not matched to a gene: 2.